Listed below are T cell receptor beta chains from one sample, sequenced in a study of shared clonotypes between healthy human individuals. Clones were sequenced by immunoSEQ multiplex PCR, and TCRdb holds only the in-frame ones, with some missing. The sample consists of some 2,000,000 clones, around 95% of them appearing once. Material: naive CD4+ T cells sorted from blood. These receptors were taken from a man aged 18 to 29 in good health. CDR3s leave out the opening cysteine and the closing phenylalanine or tryptophan.

TRBJ2-7	TRBV7-3	ASSLSGGYEQY
TRBJ1-5	TRBV27	ASSFLVGGGLQPQH
TRBJ2-1	TRBV5-4	ASSLAGGKNEQF
TRBJ1-4	TRBV7-2	ASSLVAQANEKLF
TRBJ2-7	TRBV11-2	ASSTRQVFNEQY
TRBJ2-7	TRBV5-4	ASSLGWDSSLGEQY
TRBJ1-6	TRBV28	ASSSQFGTHHSPLH
TRBJ1-6	TRBV6-1	ASSERTWGNSPLH
TRBJ2-1	TRBV29-1	SVARDRGVNEQF
TRBJ2-5	TRBV6-5	ASSPTSMETQY
TRBJ2-5	TRBV5-1	ASRGDRVPLRQETQY
TRBJ2-7	TRBV19	ASSIRDRSEQY
TRBJ1-2	TRBV5-1	ASSRTGQGDYT
TRBJ1-1	TRBV11-2	ASTSRIREAF
TRBJ2-7	TRBV6-6	ASSYSSVGSPYEQY
TRBJ2-1	TRBV7-2	ASTKPGTNEQF
TRBJ2-1	TRBV5-4	ASKEGGYDNEQF
TRBJ2-3	TRBV10-2	ASSGKDTQY
TRBJ1-5	TRBV19	ASSSLGLATQPQH
TRBJ2-2	TRBV9	ASSPLSVANTGELF
TRBJ1-1	TRBV7-2	ASSLITGINTEAF
TRBJ2-1	TRBV11-3	ASSLDPGIDEQF
TRBJ2-6	TRBV10-3	AISGQGASGANVLT
TRBJ1-1	TRBV5-8	ASYKGYGTEAF
TRBJ2-5	TRBV5-1	ASSWAGTDPKTQY
TRBJ2-1	TRBV2	ASSEFRAGNEQF
TRBJ2-7	TRBV5-1	ASSLIGQIYEQY
TRBJ1-3	TRBV7-9	ASSLGNGNTIY
TRBJ2-7	TRBV11-2	ASSLGGPGLAPEQY
TRBJ2-2	TRBV6-6	ASSFQLAGVTGELF
TRBJ2-2	TRBV18	ASSPPSYRTGELF
TRBJ2-7	TRBV5-1	ASSLRLAGSPDEQY
TRBJ1-6	TRBV7-2	ASSLGDRENSPLH
TRBJ2-7	TRBV4-3	ASSQRGVSYEQC
TRBJ1-1	TRBV6-5	ASSRWTEAF
TRBJ2-2	TRBV7-2	ASSPSQAAANTGELF
TRBJ1-1	TRBV5-3	ARIPTGAEAF
TRBJ2-7	TRBV7-2	ASSFGGFFYEQY
TRBJ1-2	TRBV5-4	ASSLDGGRGYGYT
TRBJ1-1	TRBV28	ASSRRKNTEAF
TRBJ1-6	TRBV7-9	ASSLYENSPLH
TRBJ2-1	TRBV19	ASSGGSGFFYNEQF
TRBJ2-5	TRBV7-2	ASSPVALAGGKTQY
TRBJ1-1	TRBV25-1	ASSEFTANTEAF
TRBJ1-2	TRBV5-1	ASSRDSDYGYT
TRBJ2-3	TRBV11-3	ASSLDRSDTQY